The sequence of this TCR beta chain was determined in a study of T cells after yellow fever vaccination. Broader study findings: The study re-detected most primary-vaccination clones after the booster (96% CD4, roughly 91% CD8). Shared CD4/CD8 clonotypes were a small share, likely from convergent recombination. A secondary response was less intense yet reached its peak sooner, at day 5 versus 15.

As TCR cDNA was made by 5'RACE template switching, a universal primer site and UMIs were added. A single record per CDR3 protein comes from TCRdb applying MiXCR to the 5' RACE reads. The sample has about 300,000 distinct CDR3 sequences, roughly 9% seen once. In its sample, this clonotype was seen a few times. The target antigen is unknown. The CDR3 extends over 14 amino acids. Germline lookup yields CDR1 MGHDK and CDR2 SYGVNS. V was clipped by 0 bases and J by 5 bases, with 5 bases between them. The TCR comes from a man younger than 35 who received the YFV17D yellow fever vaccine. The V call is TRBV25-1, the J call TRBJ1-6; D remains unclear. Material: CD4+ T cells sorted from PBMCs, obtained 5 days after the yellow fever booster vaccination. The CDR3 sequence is CASSEYGNNSPLHF. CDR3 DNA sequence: TGTGCCAGCAGTGAATATGGTAATAATTCACCCCTCCACTTT.